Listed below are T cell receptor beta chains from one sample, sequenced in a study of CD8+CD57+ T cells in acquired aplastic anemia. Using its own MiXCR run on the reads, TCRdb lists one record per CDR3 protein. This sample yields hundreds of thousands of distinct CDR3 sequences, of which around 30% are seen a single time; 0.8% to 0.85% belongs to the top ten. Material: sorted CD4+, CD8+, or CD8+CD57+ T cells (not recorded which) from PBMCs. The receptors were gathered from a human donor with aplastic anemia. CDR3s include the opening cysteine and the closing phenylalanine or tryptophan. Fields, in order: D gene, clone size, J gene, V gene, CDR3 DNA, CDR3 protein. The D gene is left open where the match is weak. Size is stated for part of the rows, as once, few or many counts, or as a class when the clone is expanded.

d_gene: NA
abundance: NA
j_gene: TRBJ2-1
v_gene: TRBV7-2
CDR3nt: TGTGCCAGCAGCTTTGCCAGGGAAGGGGCCTACTCCAATGAGCAGTTCTTC
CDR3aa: CASSFAREGAYSNEQFF

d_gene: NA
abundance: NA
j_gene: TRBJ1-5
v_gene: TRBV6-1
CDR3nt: TGTGCCAGCAGAGAGGGACTCCTTAACAATCAGCCCCAGCATTTT
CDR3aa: CASREGLLNNQPQHF

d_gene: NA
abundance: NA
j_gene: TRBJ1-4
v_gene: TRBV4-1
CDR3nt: TGCGCCAGCAGCCAAGGGGTTTACACTAATGAAAAACTGTTTTTT
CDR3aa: CASSQGVYTNEKLFF

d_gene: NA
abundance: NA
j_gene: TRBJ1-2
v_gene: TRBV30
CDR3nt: TGTGCCTGGTCATGGAACGTCCTTAACTATGGCTACACCTTC
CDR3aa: CAWSWNVLNYGYTF

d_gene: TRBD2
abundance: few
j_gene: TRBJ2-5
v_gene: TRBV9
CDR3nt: TGTGCCGGCAGCGCCCCGGGGGGGGGCCTATCGGAGACCCAGTACTTC
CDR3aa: CAGSAPGGGLSETQYF

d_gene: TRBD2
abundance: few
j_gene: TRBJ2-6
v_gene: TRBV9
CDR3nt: TGTGCCAGCAGCACCAGATTAATGCGGGGGGGCCCAGGGGCCAACGTCCTGACTTTC
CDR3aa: CASSTRLMRGGPGANVLTF

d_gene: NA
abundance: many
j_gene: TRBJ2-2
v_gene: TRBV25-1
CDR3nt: TGTGCCAGCCAACCGGGACAGAACACCGGGGAGCTGTTTTTT
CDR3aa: CASQPGQNTGELFF

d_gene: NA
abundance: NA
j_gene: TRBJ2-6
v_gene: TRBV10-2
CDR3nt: TGTGCCAGCAGTGACTCAGGAAGGGCCAACGTCCTGACTTTC
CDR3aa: CASSDSGRANVLTF

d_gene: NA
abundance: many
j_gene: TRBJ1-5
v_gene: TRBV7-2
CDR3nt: TGTGCCAGCAGCTTAGCGGTTCAGGCGGGGCAGCCCCAGCATTTT
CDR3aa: CASSLAVQAGQPQHF

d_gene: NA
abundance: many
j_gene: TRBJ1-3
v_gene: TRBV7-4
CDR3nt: TGTGCCAGCAGCCCGTACTCTCCACGAGCTGGAAACACCATATATTTT
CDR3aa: CASSPYSPRAGNTIYF

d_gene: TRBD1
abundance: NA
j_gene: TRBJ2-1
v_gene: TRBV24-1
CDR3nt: TGTGCCACCAGTCTGGGACAGTACAATGAGCAGTTCTTC
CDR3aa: CATSLGQYNEQFF

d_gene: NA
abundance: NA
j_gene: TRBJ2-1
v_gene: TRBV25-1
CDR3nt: TGTGCCAGCAGCCGAGAACCAATCTCTAGCAATGAGCAGTTCTTC
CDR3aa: CASSREPISSNEQFF

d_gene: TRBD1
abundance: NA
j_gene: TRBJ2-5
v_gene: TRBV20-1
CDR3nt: TGCAGTGCTAGCCTCCGGGACAGCCAAGAGACCCAGTACTTC
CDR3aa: CSASLRDSQETQYF

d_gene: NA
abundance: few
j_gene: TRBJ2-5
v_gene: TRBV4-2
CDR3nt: TGTGCCAGCAGGGGGGGAGGACAAGAGACCCAGTACTTC
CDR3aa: CASRGGGQETQYF

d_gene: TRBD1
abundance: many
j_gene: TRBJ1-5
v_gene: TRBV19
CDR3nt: TGTGCCAGTAGTATGGGCACAGGGGGATACAATCAGCCCCAGCATTTT
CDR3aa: CASSMGTGGYNQPQHF

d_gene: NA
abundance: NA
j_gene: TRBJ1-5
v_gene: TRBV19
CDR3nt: TGTGGTGTAGGGACCAACACTAGCAATCAGCCCCAGCATTTT
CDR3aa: CGVGTNTSNQPQHF

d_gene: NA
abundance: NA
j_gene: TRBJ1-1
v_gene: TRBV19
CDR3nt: TGTGCGACTGGGGGATGGACTGAAGCTTTCTTT
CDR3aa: CATGGWTEAFF

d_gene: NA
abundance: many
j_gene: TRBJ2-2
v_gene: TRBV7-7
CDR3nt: TGTGCTAGCAGCTTAGAAGGTACCGGGGAGCTGTTTTTT
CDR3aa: CASSLEGTGELFF

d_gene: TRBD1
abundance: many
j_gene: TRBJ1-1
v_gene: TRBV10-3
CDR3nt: TGTGCCATCAGTGAGCAGACAGGGGTCAACACTGAAGCTTTCTTT
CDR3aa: CAISEQTGVNTEAFF

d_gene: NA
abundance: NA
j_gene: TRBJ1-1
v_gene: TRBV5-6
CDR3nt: TGTGCCAGCAGCCCCGTACCCCGGAACACTGAAGCTTTCTTT
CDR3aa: CASSPVPRNTEAFF

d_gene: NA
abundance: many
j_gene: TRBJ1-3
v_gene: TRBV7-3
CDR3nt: TGTGCCAGCAGCCTGCACCCTAACTCTGGAAACACCATATATTTT
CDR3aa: CASSLHPNSGNTIYF

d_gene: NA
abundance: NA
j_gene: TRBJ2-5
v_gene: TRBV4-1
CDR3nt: TGCGCCAGCAGCCAAGATTGGGTCGAAGAGACCCAGTACTTC
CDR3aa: CASSQDWVEETQYF

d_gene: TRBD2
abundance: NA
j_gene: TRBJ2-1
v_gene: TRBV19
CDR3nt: TGTGCCAGTAAACTTCACGGGGGGGACGATCCGGGGAATGAGCAGTTCTTC
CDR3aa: CASKLHGGDDPGNEQFF

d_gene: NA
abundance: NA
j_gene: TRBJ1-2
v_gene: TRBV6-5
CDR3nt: TGTGCCAGCAGTTACCGGGCAGGGTATGATGGCTGCACCTTC
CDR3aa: CASSYRAGYDGCTF

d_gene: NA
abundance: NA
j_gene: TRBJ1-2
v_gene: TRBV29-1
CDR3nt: TGCAGCGTTGGGGATAAAGCTGATTATGGCTACACCTTC
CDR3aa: CSVGDKADYGYTF

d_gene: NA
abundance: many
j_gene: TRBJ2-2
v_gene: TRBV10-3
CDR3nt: TGTGCCACCGAGGGGCAAGCGAACACCGGGGAGCTGTTTTTT
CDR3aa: CATEGQANTGELFF

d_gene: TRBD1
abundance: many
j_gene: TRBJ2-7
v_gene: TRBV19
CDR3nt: TGTGCCAGTAGCTCCCGGGACAGTGTGCTCGAGCAGTACTTC
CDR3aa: CASSSRDSVLEQYF

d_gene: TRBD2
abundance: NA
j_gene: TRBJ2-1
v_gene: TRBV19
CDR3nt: TGTGCCAGTAGTATAGTAGCGGGGGGGCAGGAAGAGCAGTTCTTC
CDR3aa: CASSIVAGGQEEQFF

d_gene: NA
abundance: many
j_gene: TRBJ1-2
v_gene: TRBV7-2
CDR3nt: TGTGCCAGCAGCTTAGGGGCTGGCGGCTACACCTTC
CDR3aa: CASSLGAGGYTF

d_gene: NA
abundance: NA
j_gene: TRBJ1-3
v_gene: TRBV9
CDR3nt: TGTGCCAGCAGCGTAGGAGGAGCATGGGCAGTCTCTGGAAACACCATATATTTT
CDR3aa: CASSVGGAWAVSGNTIYF

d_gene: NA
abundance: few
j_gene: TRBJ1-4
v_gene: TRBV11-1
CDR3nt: TGTGCCAGCAGCTTTAACATGGGCCAGGGGTATGAAAAACTGTTTTTT
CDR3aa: CASSFNMGQGYEKLFF

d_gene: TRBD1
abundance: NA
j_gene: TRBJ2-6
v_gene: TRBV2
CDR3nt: TGTGCCAGCAGGGCTACAGGGGACAACGTCCTGACTTTC
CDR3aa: CASRATGDNVLTF